A single sample gave rise to the 3 T cell receptor beta chains below, sequenced in a study of cytomegalovirus exposure and HLA in healthy donors. Amplification used 60 Vbeta primers and 13 Jbeta primers. Assay used: immunoSEQ multiplex PCR; TCRdb lists only in-frame clones, some missing. The profile shows about 88,000 clones, 80% to 90% of them singletons. The sequenced sample consisted of PBMCs. The receptors derive from a man younger than 30 in good health and CMV-seronegative.

The chain recombines TRBV19 with TRBJ2-2; 8 bases match TRBD1. V trimming: 2 bases; J trimming: 4 bases; junction bases outside the gene matches: 0. The CDR3 spans 14 residues. Germline V gene sequence: CDR1 LNHDA, CDR2 SQIVND (reference sequence). CDR3 protein: CASSITGGTGELFF. The CDR3 DNA follows: TGTGCCAGTAGTATAACAGGGGGCACCGGGGAGCTGTTTTTT.

The gene calls are TRBV6-1 and TRBJ1-1; perhaps TRBD1 as D (5 bases). Germline V gene lookup returns CDR1 MNHNS and CDR2 SASEGT. Trimming took 6 bases from V and 2 from J, leaving 13 bases between them. CDR3 size: 14 residues. The CDR3 DNA is TGTGCCAGCAGCCGCGGGGGGGGAAACACTGAAGCTTTCTTT. Protein sequence: CASSRGGGNTEAFF.

This clone was picked up one time. As DNA, the CDR3 is TGTGCCAGCAGTTCAAGGGGTGGCACTGAAGCTTTCTTT. It yields the protein CASSSRGGTEAFF. The rearrangement joins TRBV28 to TRBJ1-1; a possible D gene is TRBD1 (5 bases). CDR3 size: 13 residues. V lost 4 bases to trimming and J lost 4 bases, with 10 bases between them. In germline, CDR1 is MDHEN, CDR2 SYDVKM.